This passage covers 18 T cell receptor beta chains from one sample sequenced in a study of long-term antiretroviral therapy in people with HIV. The assay, immunoSEQ v3.0, was run at survey level. TCRdb's copy holds only in-frame clones and misses some; the assay was immunoSEQ multiplex PCR. The sample holds 21,000 or so clones, roughly four fifths seen once. The sequences come from unsorted PBMCs, collected 0.3 years after starting antiretroviral therapy. Receptors were obtained from a man in his fifties with HIV.

The gene calls are TRBV9 and TRBJ2-1, with 8 bases that match TRBD2. Germline CDR1 SGDLS, CDR2 YYNGEE. V lost 4 bases, J lost 6 bases, and 9 bases stayed unmatched. The length of the CDR3 is 15 residues. Here the CDR3 DNA reads TGTGCCAGCAGCCCCGGGACTAGTGGGCTCAATGAGCAGTTCTTC. Translated, it gives CASSPGTSGLNEQFF.

The chain employs TRBV18 and TRBJ1-1; D is unresolved. The CDR3 sequence is 15 residues long. Trimming removed 2 bases at V and 0 bases at J, with 10 bases between. Germline CDR1 reads KGHSH; CDR2 reads LQKENI. The CDR3 sequence is CASSPGSTMNTEAFF. CDR3 coding DNA: TGTGCCAGCTCACCAGGGTCCACTATGAACACTGAAGCTTTCTTT.

CDR3 protein: CASSQDGGGFTEAFF. CDR3 DNA sequence: TGCGCCAGCAGCCAAGATGGAGGGGGCTTCACTGAAGCTTTCTTT. This chain links TRBV4-3 with TRBJ1-1; 7 positions agree with TRBD1. Trimming cost V 0 bases and J 4 bases; bases outside gene matches: 5. This CDR3 is built from 15 residues. Germline V CDR1 and CDR2: LGHNA, YSLEER.

The V call is TRBV12-2, the J call TRBJ2-3; the table assigns TRBD2, which was not confirmed against the DNA. TRBV12-2 has pseudogene status. This CDR3 is built from 18 residues. The CDR3, as DNA: TGTGCAAGTCGCTTACGGACTAGCGGGGCGCAATCCACAGATACGCAGTATTTT. Translation gives CASRLRTSGAQSTDTQYF.

A single count supports this clone. The chain links TRBV7-2 to TRBJ2-4, with TRBD2 as a possible D gene (6 bases). Trimming cost V 5 bases and J 7 bases, with 12 bases left between them. Germline-derived CDR1 and CDR2 are SGHTA and FQGNSA. The CDR3 covers 13 residues. CDR3 nucleotide sequence: TGTGCCAGCAGCACCCGCGGGGAGAACATTCAGTACTTC. Translating it yields CASSTRGENIQYF.

This rearrangement joins TRBV11-3 to TRBJ2-7; the D gene is possibly TRBD2 (6 bases). The CDR3 sequence is 15 residues long. Per the germline V gene, CDR1 is SGHNT and CDR2 is YENEEA. The V gene lost 5 bases and the J gene lost 3 bases, with 17 bases spanning the gap. CDR3 in amino acids: CASSVGGVTVYEQYF. As DNA, the CDR3 is TGTGCCAGCAGCGTGGGGGGAGTTACCGTCTACGAGCAGTACTTC.

This clone was seen a handful of times. The CDR3 here is CASSSQTGRDGYTF. Written as DNA, the CDR3 is TGTGCCAGCAGCTCCCAGACAGGGCGGGATGGCTACACCTTC. The V gene is TRBV7-9, the J gene TRBJ1-2; TRBD1 matches 7 bases. The CDR3 covers 14 residues. With 4 bases clipped from V and 6 bases from J, the junction kept 8 bases outside the gene matches. CDR1 and CDR2 from the germline V gene are SEHNR and FQNEAQ (reference sequence).

The J gene is TRBJ2-1, the V gene TRBV10-2; D is unclear. Germline V gene lookup returns CDR1 WSHSY and CDR2 SAAADI. V was shortened by 4 bases and J by 0 bases, with 10 bases between the two germline ends. The length of the CDR3 is 15 residues. The CDR3 bases are TGCGCCAGCAGTGTTGATGAAAGCTCCTACAATGAGCAGTTCTTC. Its protein is CASSVDESSYNEQFF.

The J gene is TRBJ1-1, the V gene TRBV7-9; D is ambiguous. Germline V gene data show CDR1 as SEHNR and CDR2 as FQNEAQ (reference sequence). CDR3 length equals 11 residues. Trimming removed 3 bases from V and 4 bases from J, with 3 bases in between. CDR3 region: CASSLVTEAFF. DNA of the CDR3: TGTGCCAGCAGCTTGGTCACTGAAGCTTTCTTT.

The CDR3 DNA is TGTGCCAGCAGCGCGACACGGAACACTGAAGCTTTCTTT. It translates to CASSATRNTEAFF. V and J are TRBV7-2 and TRBJ1-1; D is uncertain. The V gene's germline CDR1 is SGHTA and CDR2 FQGNSA. The V gene lost 5 bases and the J gene lost 1 base, with 8 bases spanning the gap. The CDR3 sequence is 13 residues long.

The rearrangement links TRBV27 to TRBJ2-1, with unresolved D. CDR3 length: 18 amino acids. V was trimmed by 2 bases and J by 1 base, leaving 18 bases between them. CDR1 and CDR2 (germline): MNHEY, SMNVEV (reference sequence). The CDR3 coding sequence is TGTGCCAGCAGTTTAATATTCCGGGTAACAGAATCCTACAATGAGCAGTTCTTC. Protein: CASSLIFRVTESYNEQFF.

This chain links TRBV7-6 with TRBJ1-1; D not resolved. The CDR3 sequence is 13 residues long. The germline V gene has CDR1 SGHVS and CDR2 FNYEAQ. With 2 bases removed from V and 1 base from J, the gap between germline ends came to 5 bases. The CDR3 protein is CASSLMANTEAFF. The CDR3 DNA sequence: TGTGCCAGCAGCTTAATGGCGAACACTGAAGCTTTCTTT.

The gene calls are TRBV5-1 and TRBJ2-7, with D hard to call. The V and J ends lost 0 bases and 0 bases respectively, with 13 bases between them. The germline V gene encodes CDR1 SGHRS and CDR2 YFSETQ. The CDR3 extends over 16 amino acids. The CDR3 here is CASSLVGPPLSYEQYF. The CDR3 region has the DNA TGCGCCAGCAGCTTGGTTGGACCTCCCCTCTCCTACGAGCAGTACTTC.

The chain is built from TRBV18 and TRBJ1-4, with D possibly matching TRBD1 (6 bases). Germline V CDR1 and CDR2: KGHSH, LQKENI. V shed 2 bases and J shed 6 bases, with 10 bases lying between them. This CDR3 is built from 14 residues. The CDR3 loop is CASSPRGAYEKLFF. CDR3 DNA sequence: TGTGCCAGCTCACCAAGGGGGGCCTATGAAAAACTGTTTTTT.

A note on this clone: One end of the junction is discordant with germline, which a read error may explain. The chain links TRBV7-7 to TRBJ2-1; D ambiguous. Germline V gene sequence: CDR1 SSHAT, CDR2 FNYEAQ (reference sequence). The CDR3 is 13 amino acids. The CDR3 is CASSLDGNNEQFF. The CDR3 bases are TGTGCTAGCAGCTTAGACGGTAACAATGAGCAGTTCTTC.

In this sample, this clone turned up a few times. This chain links TRBV7-9 with TRBJ1-4; D is perhaps TRBD1 (6 bases). The germline gives CDR1 SEHNR, CDR2 FQNEAQ (reference sequence). This CDR3 is 17 amino acids long. V was pared by 5 bases and J by 8 bases, with 24 bases between. CDR3 protein: CASSTVETGWRHEKLFF. In DNA, the CDR3 is TGTGCCAGCAGCACCGTGGAAACAGGGTGGAGGCACGAAAAACTGTTTTTT.

The chain couples TRBV2 to TRBJ1-2, with 9 bases lining up with TRBD1. The CDR3 runs to 12 residues. Germline CDR1 SNHLY, CDR2 FYNNEI. V lost 10 bases, J lost 8 bases, and 8 bases stayed unmatched. CDR3 DNA sequence: TGTGCCATACAGGGACAGGGAGGCGGCTACACCTTC. Amino acid sequence: CAIQGQGGGYTF. The full variable domain, with the rest looked up from reference TRBV2 and TRBJ1-2, is EPEVTQTPSHQVTQMGQEVILRCVPISNHLYFYWYRQILGQKVEFLVSFYNNEISEKSEIFDDQFSVERPDGSNFTLKIRSTKLEDSAMYFCAIQGQGGGYTFGSGTRLTVV.

The chain joins TRBV7-3 to TRBJ1-6; a weak D match, TRBD1 (5 bases). V was trimmed by 2 bases and J by 9 bases, leaving 14 bases between them. Looked up from germline, CDR1 is SGHTA and CDR2 is FQGTGA. The CDR3 runs to 15 residues. The CDR3: CASSLSGRVTSPLHF. CDR3 bases: TGTGCCAGCAGCTTATCCGGCAGGGTGACTTCACCCCTCCACTTT.